Included here is one TCR beta chain sequence, with context. Its antigen is not known. The data were obtained in a study of blood T cells in healthy people across ages. Across the study: About one barcoded TCR beta cDNA was captured per two T cells.

This CDR3 contains 12 residues. Trimming left V 2 bases short and J 8 bases short, with 8 bases between. Germline V gene sequence: CDR1 SGHRS, CDR2 YFSETQ. Through a sample-barcoded 5' primer and a J-beta primer mix, a second PCR was run for about 7 to 12 cycles. TCRdb fed the 5' RACE reads into MiXCR, producing one record per CDR3 protein. The table records around 1,700,000 distinct CDR3 sequences, 28% of them present only once. Study observations and caveats: The diversity estimates, figures obtained from one million T cells, were considered underestimates. Researchers said unsorted PBMCs prevented a conclusive naive versus antigen-experienced comparison. Higher diversity, along with more naive CD4+ cells, distinguished long-lived donors from aged donors.

The TCR sequence derives from a woman in her twenties or thirties in good health. The source material was blood. The chain recombines TRBV5-1 with TRBJ2-1; a weak D match, TRBD1 (5 bases). The CDR3 is CASSLQVHEQFF. The CDR3, as DNA: TGCGCCAGCAGCTTACAGGTCCATGAGCAGTTCTTC.